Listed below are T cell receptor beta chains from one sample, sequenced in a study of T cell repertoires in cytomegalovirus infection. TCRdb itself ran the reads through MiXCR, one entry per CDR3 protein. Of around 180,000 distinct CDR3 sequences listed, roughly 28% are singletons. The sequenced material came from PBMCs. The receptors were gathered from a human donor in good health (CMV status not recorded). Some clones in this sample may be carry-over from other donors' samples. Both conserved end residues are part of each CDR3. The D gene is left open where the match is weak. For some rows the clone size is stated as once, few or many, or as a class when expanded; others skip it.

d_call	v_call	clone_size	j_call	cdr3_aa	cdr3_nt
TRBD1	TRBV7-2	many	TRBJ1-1	CASSLSAPGTGTEAFF	TGTGCCAGCAGCTTAAGCGCGCCCGGGACAGGGACTGAAGCTTTCTTT
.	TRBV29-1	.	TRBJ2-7	CSGGLDNEQYF	TGCAGCGGCGGCCTGGACAACGAGCAGTACTTC
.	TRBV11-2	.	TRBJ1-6	CASSSTPSPLHF	TGTGCCAGCAGCTCGACCCCTTCACCCCTCCACTTT
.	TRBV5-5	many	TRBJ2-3	CASSLDRQDTQYF	TGTGCCAGCAGCTTGGATCGACAGGATACGCAGTATTTT
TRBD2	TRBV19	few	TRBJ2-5	CASGSGGNSKRTQYF	TGTGCCAGTGGAAGCGGGGGGAACTCCAAGAGAACCCAGTACTTC
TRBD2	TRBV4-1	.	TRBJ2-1	CASSQEAGGQWEQFF	TGCGCCAGCAGCCAAGAAGCGGGGGGGCAGTGGGAGCAGTTCTTC
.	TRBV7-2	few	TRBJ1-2	CASSLVVTDNGYTF	TGTGCCAGCAGCTTAGTAGTGACAGATAATGGCTACACCTTC
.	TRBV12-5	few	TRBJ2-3	CASGPPSAASTDTQYF	TGTGCTAGTGGTCCCCCATCGGCAGCTAGCACAGATACGCAGTATTTT
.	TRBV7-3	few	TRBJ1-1	CASSRSGVNTEAFF	TGTGCCAGCAGCCGTTCAGGGGTGAACACTGAAGCTTTCTTT
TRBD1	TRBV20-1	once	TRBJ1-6	CSAPRTGGRSPLHF	TGCAGTGCCCCTCGGACAGGGGGAAGATCACCCCTCCACTTT
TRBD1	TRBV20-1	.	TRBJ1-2	CSAVSRGPWDGYTF	TGCAGTGCTGTATCCAGGGGGCCCTGGGATGGCTACACCTTC
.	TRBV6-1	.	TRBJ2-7	CASSESRDEQYF	TGTGCCAGCAGTGAGTCTCGGGACGAGCAGTACTTC
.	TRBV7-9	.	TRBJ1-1	CASSRPGGSGTEAFF	TGTGCCAGCAGTCGTCCCGGGGGAAGTGGTACTGAAGCTTTCTTT
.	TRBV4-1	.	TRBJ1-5	CASSLGENDNQPQHF	TGCGCCAGCAGCCTAGGGGAGAATGACAATCAGCCCCAGCATTTT
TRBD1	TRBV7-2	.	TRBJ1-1	CASSLDGLTGDTEAFF	TGTGCCAGCAGCTTAGATGGACTTACAGGGGACACTGAAGCTTTCTTT
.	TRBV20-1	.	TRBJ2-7	CSARDSASGEQYF	TGCAGTGCTAGAGATTCCGCCAGTGGGGAGCAGTACTTC
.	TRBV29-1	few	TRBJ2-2	CSVSTVLGTGELFF	TGCAGCGTATCGACGGTTCTGGGCACCGGGGAGCTGTTTTTT
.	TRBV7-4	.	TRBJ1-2	CASSLGRGANRDGYTF	TGTGCCAGCAGCTTGGGGCGGGGGGCAAATCGGGATGGCTACACCTTC
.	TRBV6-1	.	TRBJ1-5	CASSGVNQPQHF	TGTGCCAGCAGCGGAGTCAATCAGCCCCAGCATTTT
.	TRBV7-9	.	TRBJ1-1	CASSPRRVEAFF	TGTGCCAGCAGCCCCCGAAGGGTTGAAGCTTTCTTT
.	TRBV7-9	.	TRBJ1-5	CASSPDGGSNQPQHF	TGTGCCAGCAGTCCGGACGGGGGGAGCAATCAGCCCCAGCATTTT
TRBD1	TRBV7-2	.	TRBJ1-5	CASSLGTVNQPQHF	TGTGCCAGCAGCTTGGGGACAGTCAATCAGCCCCAGCATTTT
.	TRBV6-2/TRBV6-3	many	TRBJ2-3	CASNGGGPSDTQYF	TGTGCCAGCAATGGTGGGGGCCCCTCAGATACGCAGTATTTT
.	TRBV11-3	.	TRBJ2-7	CASSQGGSSYEQYF	TGTGCCAGCAGCCAGGGAGGTTCATCCTACGAGCAGTACTTC
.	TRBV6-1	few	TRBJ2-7	CASKGPYEQYF	TGTGCCAGCAAAGGTCCCTACGAGCAGTACTTC
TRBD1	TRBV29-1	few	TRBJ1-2	CSVRAGGEGGYGYTF	TGCAGCGTTCGGGCAGGGGGGGAAGGTGGCTATGGCTACACCTTC
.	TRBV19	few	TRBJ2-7	CASSTDGRSGDHEQYF	TGTGCCAGTAGTACAGATGGGAGGTCAGGGGACCACGAGCAGTACTTC
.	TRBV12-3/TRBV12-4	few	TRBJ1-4	CASSWGGTNEKLFF	TGTGCCAGCAGTTGGGGGGGTACTAATGAAAAACTGTTTTTT
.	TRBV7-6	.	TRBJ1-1	CASSLGREAFF	TGTGCCAGCAGCTTGGGAAGAGAAGCTTTCTTT
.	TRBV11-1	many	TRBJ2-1	CASSLDPRVVLFF	TGTGCCAGCAGCTTAGACCCCAGGGTCGTTCTGTTCTTC
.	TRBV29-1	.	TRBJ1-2	CSVEVDYGYTF	TGCAGCGTTGAAGTCGACTATGGCTACACCTTC
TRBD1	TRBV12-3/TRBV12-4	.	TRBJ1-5	CASSRGDRSYQPQHF	TGTGCCAGCAGTAGAGGGGACAGGAGCTATCAGCCCCAGCATTTT
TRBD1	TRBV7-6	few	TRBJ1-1	CASSSPGQGNTEAFF	TGTGCCAGCAGCTCTCCGGGACAGGGGAACACTGAAGCTTTCTTT
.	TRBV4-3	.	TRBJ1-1	CASSQDSVRFNTEAFF	TGCGCCAGCAGCCAAGATTCAGTTCGGTTCAACACTGAAGCTTTCTTT
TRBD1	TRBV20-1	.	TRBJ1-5	CSALIQGASNQPQHF	TGCAGTGCTCTGATACAGGGGGCGAGCAATCAGCCCCAGCATTTT
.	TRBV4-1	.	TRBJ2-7	CASSPARTGIGYEQYF	TGCGCCAGCAGCCCCGCCCGGACCGGGATCGGCTACGAGCAGTACTTC
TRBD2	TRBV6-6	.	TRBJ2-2	CASSGSIAGAANTGELFF	TGTGCCAGCAGTGGCTCGATAGCGGGGGCCGCGAACACCGGGGAGCTGTTTTTT
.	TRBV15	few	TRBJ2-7	CATSSWADSYEQYF	TGTGCCACCAGCAGCTGGGCCGACTCCTACGAGCAGTACTTC
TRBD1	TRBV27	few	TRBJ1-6	CASRPMTGGGSPLHF	TGTGCCAGCAGACCGATGACAGGGGGCGGTTCACCCCTCCACTTT
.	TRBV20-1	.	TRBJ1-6	CSTFRLGVAHNSPLHF	TGCAGTACATTCCGTCTAGGGGTCGCACATAATTCACCCCTCCACTTT
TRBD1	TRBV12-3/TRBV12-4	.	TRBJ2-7	CASSPRDSYYEQYF	TGTGCCAGCAGTCCCCGGGACAGCTACTACGAGCAGTACTTC
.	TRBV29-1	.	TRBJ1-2	CSVGEKELGGYTF	TGCAGCGTTGGGGAGAAGGAGCTGGGTGGCTACACCTTC